A single sample gave rise to the 20 T cell receptor beta chains below, sequenced in a study of blood T cell repertoires in COVID-19. This table comes from immunoSEQ multiplex PCR, and its TCRdb copy is limited to in-frame clones, with some not included. The sample records around 73,000 clones, more than 65% being singletons. Sequencing used peripheral blood. Receptor source: a human donor in a cohort sampled during active COVID-19.

For this clone: At one end the junction does not follow the germline gene, possibly because of a read error. The J gene is TRBJ2-7, the V gene TRBV27, with a weak D call TRBD2 (5 bases). The germline gives CDR1 MNHEY, CDR2 SMNVEV (reference sequence). This CDR3 has 14 residues. CDR3 sequence reads: CASSPSDWSSEQYF. In DNA, the CDR3 is TGTGCCAGCAGTCCTTCGGACTGGTCCTCCGAGCAGTACTTC.

This CDR3 is CASSSLTLEQYF. CDR3 nucleotides: TGTGCCAGCAGCTCCCTAACGCTGGAGCAGTACTTC. The chain uses TRBV7-2 and TRBJ2-7; D gene unclear. V lost 4 bases and J 7 bases, leaving 11 bases between the germline ends. Germline CDR1 and CDR2: SGHTA and FQGNSA. The CDR3 length is 12 residues.

As concerns this clone: Other DNA sequences in this specimen translate into the identical CDR3. V gene TRBV18 combines with J gene TRBJ1-2; the D gene is possibly TRBD1 (6 bases). V dropped 3 bases and J dropped 2 bases, with 13 bases sitting between them. Germline assignment: CDR1 KGHSH and CDR2 LQKENI. This CDR3 is 15 amino acids long. The CDR3 nucleotides read TGTGCCAGCTCACCGGGGGGGGCGCCGAACTATGGCTACACCTTC. Translated: CASSPGGAPNYGYTF.

The chain employs TRBV4-2 and TRBJ2-1; 7 positions match TRBD1. The ends lost 0 bases at V and 3 bases at J; junction bases unmatched: 14. Germline V CDR1 and CDR2: LGHNA, YNFKEQ. The CDR3 runs 19 residues. The CDR3 nucleotides are TGTGCCAGCAGCCAAGATAGTCCATTCTCGGGACAGAGCTACAATGAGCAGTTCTTC. Translating gives CASSQDSPFSGQSYNEQFF.

The J gene is TRBJ1-2, the V gene TRBV9, with D hard to call. The CDR3 loop spans 12 amino acids. Germline V gene data show CDR1 as SGDLS and CDR2 as YYNGEE. V gave up 2 bases and J gave up 1 base, with 3 bases separating them. The CDR3 protein is CASSVSNYGYTF. In DNA form, the CDR3 reads TGTGCCAGCAGCGTGAGTAACTATGGCTACACCTTC.

This clone was found once. This sequence joins TRBV5-4 and TRBJ1-2; the D is unclear. Trimming shortened V by 3 bases and J by 4 bases, and 19 bases separated the two germline ends. CDR3 length: 16 amino acids. Germline V gene data show CDR1 as SGHNT and CDR2 as YYREEE (reference sequence). CDR3 sequence reads: CASSSALAAAIYGYTF. DNA for the CDR3: TGTGCCAGCAGCTCCGCTTTAGCAGCAGCAATCTATGGCTACACCTTC. The complete variable domain, with remaining parts taken from reference TRBV5-4 and TRBJ1-2, reads ETGVTQSPTHLIKTRGQQVTLRCSSQSGHNTVSWYQQALGQGPQFIFQYYREEENGRGNFPPRFSGLQFPNYSSELNVNALELDDSALYLCASSSALAAAIYGYTFGSGTRLTVV.

V gene TRBV4-3 combines with J gene TRBJ2-2, with D possibly being TRBD2 (5 bases). V lost 1 base, J lost 6 bases, and 12 bases lay in between. This CDR3 is 15 amino acids long. Germline V gives CDR1 LGHNA, CDR2 YSLEER. CDR3 residues: CASSQAAGMAGELFF. CDR3 sequence (DNA): TGCGCCAGCAGCCAAGCCGCGGGTATGGCCGGGGAGCTGTTTTTT.

The rearrangement links TRBV3-1 (or the pseudogene TRBV3-2) to TRBJ2-2; 8 nucleotides agree with TRBD2. The germline CDR1 and CDR2 sequences are LGHDT and YNNKEL (reference sequence). This CDR3 has 15 residues. V was pared by 7 bases and J by 5 bases, with 9 bases of the junction left unmatched. The DNA for the CDR3 is TGTGCCAGCAACCTCCCGGGGGGGGGTACCGGGGAGCTGTTTTTT. This gives the protein CASNLPGGGTGELFF.

The V gene is TRBV5-1, the J gene TRBJ2-7, with 15 bases fitting TRBD2. Trimming removed 4 bases from V and 1 base from J; junction bases left unmatched: 3. This CDR3 has 16 residues. In germline, CDR1 is SGHRS, CDR2 YFSETQ. As DNA, the CDR3 is TGCGCCAGCAGCACCGGGACTAGCGGGGGGTCCTACGAGCAGTACTTC. Its translation is CASSTGTSGGSYEQYF.

This clone has a single count. The CDR3 coding sequence is TGTGCCAGCAGCCATCATCGCGGCAGTCATAACTATGGCTACACCTTC. This encodes CASSHHRGSHNYGYTF. The rearrangement uses TRBV9 and TRBJ1-2; D remains ambiguous. V lost 4 bases and J 1 base, leaving 17 bases between the germline ends. This CDR3 is 16 amino acids long. Looked up from germline, CDR1 is SGDLS and CDR2 is YYNGEE.

V gene TRBV28 combines with J gene TRBJ2-3; 11 positions match TRBD2. With V trimmed by 5 bases and J by 1 base, 5 bases remained unmatched. CDR3 size: 16 residues. Germline V CDR1 and CDR2: MDHEN, SYDVKM. The CDR3 nucleotides read TGTGCCAGCAGTCCCCCTAGCGGGGGGCGCACAGATACGCAGTATTTT. Protein sequence: CASSPPSGGRTDTQYF.

This clone was counted only a few times. The chain recombines TRBV5-4 with TRBJ2-6; a possible D gene is TRBD1 (6 bases). The CDR3 has 17 amino acids. Trimming removed 2 bases at V and 1 base at J, with 13 bases between. From germline, CDR1 is SGHNT and CDR2 YYREEE (reference sequence). The CDR3 loop is CASSFGGLGSGANVLTF. In DNA, the CDR3 is TGTGCCAGCAGCTTTGGGGGCCTGGGATCTGGGGCCAACGTCCTGACTTTC.

The chain joins TRBV2 to TRBJ1-5; D is possibly TRBD1 (5 bases). Trimming cost V 7 bases and J 9 bases, with 13 bases left between them. Germline V gives CDR1 SNHLY, CDR2 FYNNEI. The CDR3 totals 12 residues. CDR3 amino acids: CASTPGDRPQHF. Here the CDR3 DNA reads TGTGCCAGCACTCCGGGGGATAGGCCCCAGCATTTT.

This clone was counted between two and nine times. The chain couples TRBV10-3 to TRBJ2-5; 12 bases line up with TRBD1. Germline V gives CDR1 ENHRY, CDR2 SYGVKD. J was trimmed by 2 bases and V by 8 bases; bases with no gene match: 6. This CDR3 region has 15 residues. CDR3: CAIAGTGGEQETQYF. CDR3 nucleotides: TGTGCCATCGCCGGGACAGGGGGCGAACAAGAGACCCAGTACTTC.

V usage is TRBV4-2 and J usage is TRBJ1-6, with 10 nucleotides matching TRBD1. This CDR3 is built from 15 residues. Germline values: CDR1 LGHNA, CDR2 YNFKEQ. V was clipped by 7 bases and J by 5 bases; unmatched bases: 5. The CDR3 reads CASMIGTGDNSPLHF. Here the CDR3 DNA reads TGTGCCAGCATGATCGGGACAGGGGATAATTCACCCCTCCACTTT.

The rearrangement joins TRBV12-3 or TRBV12-4 to TRBJ2-5; D is ambiguous. The CDR3 is made up of 11 amino acids. V was shortened by 3 bases and J by 5 bases, with 4 bases between the two germline ends. The DNA for the CDR3 is TGTGCCAGCAGTTTGGAGGAGACCCAGTACTTC. Its protein is CASSLEETQYF.

The chain links TRBV28 to TRBJ1-5; D is unresolved. V lost 1 base to trimming and J lost 3 bases, with 10 bases between them. CDR1 is MDHEN and CDR2 is SYDVKM in the germline V gene. This CDR3 has 15 amino acids. The CDR3 DNA sequence: TGTGCCAGCAGTTTATTTAGGAGCGACAATCAGCCCCAGCATTTT. Protein product: CASSLFRSDNQPQHF.

V usage is TRBV6-2 or TRBV6-3 and J usage is TRBJ2-3; 9 bases are a match to TRBD2. Trimming cost V 0 bases and J 5 bases; bases outside gene matches: 12. Looked up from germline, CDR1 is MNHEY and CDR2 is SVGEGT. The CDR3 covers 18 residues. The CDR3: CASSYSRLRGGRRDTQYF. CDR3 sequence (DNA): TGTGCCAGCAGTTACTCCCGGCTGCGGGGGGGCCGGAGAGATACGCAGTATTTT.

The J gene is TRBJ1-5, the V gene TRBV6-2 or TRBV6-3; the D gene is possibly TRBD1 (6 bases). V gave up 6 bases and J gave up 15 bases, with 21 bases separating them. The CDR3 is 13 amino acids. Per the germline V gene, CDR1 is MNHEY and CDR2 is SVGEGT. The CDR3 nucleotides read TGTGCCAGCAGCCACTCACCTCGGGACACAAGGCATTTT. It specifies CASSHSPRDTRHF.

The CDR3 protein is CASSPPDIVRGSYEQYF. The CDR3 DNA follows: TGTGCCAGCAGCCCCCCGGATATCGTCCGGGGTTCCTACGAGCAGTACTTC. The chain employs TRBV27 and TRBJ2-7, with TRBD2 as a possible D gene (5 bases). Germline-derived CDR1 and CDR2 are MNHEY and SMNVEV (reference sequence). The CDR3 consists of 17 residues. The germline V and J ends were trimmed by 6 bases and 1 base, with 22 bases remaining between them.